A selection of T cell receptor beta chains follows, all from one sample in a study of T cell responses to AZD1222 COVID-19 vaccine. Produced via immunoSEQ multiplex PCR; TCRdb's table is partial and in-frame only. The data contain some 120,000 clones, roughly nine tenths of them singletons. The specimen comprised peripheral blood, sampled on day 0 of AZD1222 vaccination. Receptor source: an adult in good health. CDR3s include the opening cysteine and the closing phenylalanine or tryptophan. Fields, in order: CDR3 DNA, CDR3 protein, D gene, V gene, clone size, J gene. The D gene is left open where the match is weak. The size of a clone is reported for some rows only, either as once, few or many, or as a class for expanded clones.

cdr3_nt: TGTGCCAGCAGTTATGGGACTAGCGGGAGCTACGAGCAGTACTTC
cdr3_aa: CASSYGTSGSYEQYF
d_call: TRBD2
v_call: TRBV6-5
clone_size: -
j_call: TRBJ2-7

cdr3_nt: TGTGCCAGCACCCAGGGGGAGCACACAGATACGCAGTATTTT
cdr3_aa: CASTQGEHTDTQYF
d_call: TRBD1
v_call: TRBV3-1/TRBV3-2
clone_size: -
j_call: TRBJ2-3

cdr3_nt: TGTGCCAGTAGTATACGCGAGCGTATCTCTGGAAACACCATATATTTT
cdr3_aa: CASSIRERISGNTIYF
d_call: -
v_call: TRBV19
clone_size: -
j_call: TRBJ1-3

cdr3_nt: TGTGCCAGCAGTTATGGGGGTGAAAAACTGTTTTTT
cdr3_aa: CASSYGGEKLFF
d_call: -
v_call: TRBV28
clone_size: -
j_call: TRBJ1-4

cdr3_nt: TGTGCCAGCAGCCCACCGACAGGGGGCCTGTATTTT
cdr3_aa: CASSPPTGGLYF
d_call: TRBD1
v_call: TRBV3-1/TRBV3-2
clone_size: -
j_call: TRBJ2-3

cdr3_nt: TGTGCCAGCAGCCACAGGGTGGGCCTGAACACTGAAGCTTTCTTT
cdr3_aa: CASSHRVGLNTEAFF
d_call: -
v_call: TRBV7-8
clone_size: -
j_call: TRBJ1-1

cdr3_nt: TGCGCCAGCAGTCAACCGGACAGGAGGGGGCAGTTCTTC
cdr3_aa: CASSQPDRRGQFF
d_call: -
v_call: TRBV23-1
clone_size: -
j_call: TRBJ2-1

cdr3_nt: TGCAGCGTCGTCGGCTTACAAGAGACCCAGTACTTC
cdr3_aa: CSVVGLQETQYF
d_call: -
v_call: TRBV29-1
clone_size: once
j_call: TRBJ2-5

cdr3_nt: TGTGCCAGTTTCCTAGCGGGGGTCTACAATGAGCAGTTCTTC
cdr3_aa: CASFLAGVYNEQFF
d_call: TRBD2
v_call: TRBV6-5
clone_size: -
j_call: TRBJ2-1

cdr3_nt: TGTGCCAGCTCAGCGCAGATTCTACTCAATGAAAAACTGTTTTTT
cdr3_aa: CASSAQILLNEKLFF
d_call: -
v_call: TRBV7-9
clone_size: once
j_call: TRBJ1-4

cdr3_nt: TGTGCCAGCAGCAACCTAAGAGTACTAGTCAATGAGCAGTTCTTC
cdr3_aa: CASSNLRVLVNEQFF
d_call: -
v_call: TRBV21-1
clone_size: -
j_call: TRBJ2-1

cdr3_nt: TGTGCCAGCAGTTTGGACGGCGGCTATGGCTACACCTTC
cdr3_aa: CASSLDGGYGYTF
d_call: -
v_call: TRBV12-3/TRBV12-4
clone_size: -
j_call: TRBJ1-2

cdr3_nt: TGTGCCAGCAGCCAAGATCTCCTGTCTAGGGAGCAGTACTTC
cdr3_aa: CASSQDLLSREQYF
d_call: -
v_call: TRBV4-2
clone_size: once
j_call: TRBJ2-7

cdr3_nt: TGTGCCAGCAGTGACGGGACTACAAACAATGAGCAGTTCTTC
cdr3_aa: CASSDGTTNNEQFF
d_call: TRBD2
v_call: TRBV2
clone_size: -
j_call: TRBJ2-1

cdr3_nt: TGTGCCAGCTCACGCCGACTAGCGGGAGTTCTCAATGAGCAGTTCTTC
cdr3_aa: CASSRRLAGVLNEQFF
d_call: TRBD2
v_call: TRBV18
clone_size: -
j_call: TRBJ2-1

cdr3_nt: TGCGCCAGCAGCTTGGGTGGGGGCCGAGGCTCACCCCTCCACTTT
cdr3_aa: CASSLGGGRGSPLHF
d_call: -
v_call: TRBV5-1
clone_size: -
j_call: TRBJ1-6

cdr3_nt: TGTGCCTGGAGCCCGGGACTAGCGGATTTAACAGATACGCAGTATTTT
cdr3_aa: CAWSPGLADLTDTQYF
d_call: TRBD2
v_call: TRBV30
clone_size: -
j_call: TRBJ2-3

cdr3_nt: TGTGCCAGCAGCCACGGGACTAGCGGGAAAGAGACCCAGTACTTC
cdr3_aa: CASSHGTSGKETQYF
d_call: TRBD2
v_call: TRBV27
clone_size: -
j_call: TRBJ2-5

cdr3_nt: TGTGCCAGCAGTGAAGGAGGGACGGTCTATGCACTGTTTTTT
cdr3_aa: CASSEGGTVYALFF
d_call: -
v_call: TRBV6-1
clone_size: -
j_call: TRBJ1-4

cdr3_nt: TGTGCCACCCTGGGGGACACCGGGGAGCTGTTTTTT
cdr3_aa: CATLGDTGELFF
d_call: -
v_call: TRBV12-3/TRBV12-4
clone_size: -
j_call: TRBJ2-2

cdr3_nt: TGCAGCGTACTTGACCCCGGGGATAACTATGGCTACACCTTC
cdr3_aa: CSVLDPGDNYGYTF
d_call: -
v_call: TRBV29-1
clone_size: -
j_call: TRBJ1-2

cdr3_nt: TGTGCCACCAGCAGAGATCGGAGGACCTATGGCTACACCTTC
cdr3_aa: CATSRDRRTYGYTF
d_call: -
v_call: TRBV15
clone_size: -
j_call: TRBJ1-2

cdr3_nt: TGTGCCAGCAGTATGGGCGCCAATCAGCCCCAGCATTTT
cdr3_aa: CASSMGANQPQHF
d_call: -
v_call: TRBV2
clone_size: -
j_call: TRBJ1-5

cdr3_nt: TGTGCCAGCAGCCGGGGGACGGACACTGAAGCTTTCTTT
cdr3_aa: CASSRGTDTEAFF
d_call: -
v_call: TRBV5-4
clone_size: -
j_call: TRBJ1-1

cdr3_nt: TGTGCCATCCGCGCGGCGGTTGGATTGAACACTGAAGCTTTCTTT
cdr3_aa: CAIRAAVGLNTEAFF
d_call: -
v_call: TRBV10-3
clone_size: once
j_call: TRBJ1-1

cdr3_nt: TGTGCCAGTAGTATGGGCCTAAGTGGGAGCGAGCAGTACTTC
cdr3_aa: CASSMGLSGSEQYF
d_call: -
v_call: TRBV19
clone_size: -
j_call: TRBJ2-7

cdr3_nt: TGCGCCAGCAGTCCGGGGGGGAACGAGCAGTACTTC
cdr3_aa: CASSPGGNEQYF
d_call: TRBD2
v_call: TRBV23-1
clone_size: -
j_call: TRBJ2-7

cdr3_nt: TGTGCCAGCAACCGCAGGGGCGGGAACACTGAAGCTTTCTTT
cdr3_aa: CASNRRGGNTEAFF
d_call: -
v_call: TRBV28
clone_size: -
j_call: TRBJ1-1

cdr3_nt: TGTGCCAGTACTTTTGGCAGGAACAGGAATGAGCAGTTCTTC
cdr3_aa: CASTFGRNRNEQFF
d_call: -
v_call: TRBV19
clone_size: -
j_call: TRBJ2-1

cdr3_nt: TGCGCCAGCAGCCCTTCGGGGGTCACCTACAATGAGCAGTTCTTC
cdr3_aa: CASSPSGVTYNEQFF
d_call: -
v_call: TRBV5-1
clone_size: -
j_call: TRBJ2-1

cdr3_nt: TGTGCCAGCAGTGAACCTGGACCCCCGGGCTCCTACAATGAGCAGTTCTTC
cdr3_aa: CASSEPGPPGSYNEQFF
d_call: -
v_call: TRBV6-1
clone_size: once
j_call: TRBJ2-1

cdr3_nt: TGTGCCAGCAGTGACGAACAGGGGGCGCTTGGCTACACCTTC
cdr3_aa: CASSDEQGALGYTF
d_call: TRBD1
v_call: TRBV2
clone_size: -
j_call: TRBJ1-2

cdr3_nt: TGTGCCAGCAGCCGGACAGGAGCCAATCAGCCCCAGCATTTT
cdr3_aa: CASSRTGANQPQHF
d_call: TRBD1
v_call: TRBV4-2
clone_size: once
j_call: TRBJ1-5

cdr3_nt: TGTGCCAGCAGTGTCCGGGACGGTCTTGGGGGCTACACCTTC
cdr3_aa: CASSVRDGLGGYTF
d_call: -
v_call: TRBV27
clone_size: -
j_call: TRBJ1-2

cdr3_nt: TGTGCCAGCAGTTACCCGACGGGACTTAGCGATACGCAGTATTTT
cdr3_aa: CASSYPTGLSDTQYF
d_call: -
v_call: TRBV6-2/TRBV6-3
clone_size: once
j_call: TRBJ2-3

cdr3_nt: TGTGCCAGCAGTCGCTCACAAGAGGGAAACACCATATATTTT
cdr3_aa: CASSRSQEGNTIYF
d_call: -
v_call: TRBV6-5
clone_size: -
j_call: TRBJ1-3

cdr3_nt: TGTGCCAGCAGCAACCATGGGTTCTCTGGCTACACCTTC
cdr3_aa: CASSNHGFSGYTF
d_call: -
v_call: TRBV28
clone_size: -
j_call: TRBJ1-2

cdr3_nt: TGCGCCAGCAGCCTTCCCGACCATTCCTACGAGCAGTACTTC
cdr3_aa: CASSLPDHSYEQYF
d_call: -
v_call: TRBV5-1
clone_size: -
j_call: TRBJ2-7

cdr3_nt: TGTGCCTGGAGTATGACTAGCGGCACAGATACGCAGTATTTT
cdr3_aa: CAWSMTSGTDTQYF
d_call: TRBD2
v_call: TRBV30
clone_size: -
j_call: TRBJ2-3

cdr3_nt: TGTGCCAGCAGGCGAGCGGGGGCGAGGGTTTTCTTT
cdr3_aa: CASRRAGARVFF
d_call: -
v_call: TRBV12-3/TRBV12-4
clone_size: -
j_call: TRBJ1-1

cdr3_nt: TGTGCTAGTGGCTGGGACAACAGGAACACCGGGGAGCTGTTTTTT
cdr3_aa: CASGWDNRNTGELFF
d_call: -
v_call: TRBV12-5
clone_size: -
j_call: TRBJ2-2

cdr3_nt: TGTGCCAGCAGTTACTCACAGGGGAGGAACTATGGCTACACCTTC
cdr3_aa: CASSYSQGRNYGYTF
d_call: TRBD1
v_call: TRBV6-6
clone_size: -
j_call: TRBJ1-2

cdr3_nt: TGTGCCAGTCTTTCGGGACAGGGATCCTCGGAGCCCCAGCATTTT
cdr3_aa: CASLSGQGSSEPQHF
d_call: TRBD1
v_call: TRBV6-5
clone_size: -
j_call: TRBJ1-5

cdr3_nt: TGTGCCTGGAGTTTAAGGGACGGTTCACCCCTCCACTTT
cdr3_aa: CAWSLRDGSPLHF
d_call: -
v_call: TRBV30
clone_size: -
j_call: TRBJ1-6

cdr3_nt: TGTGCCAGCAGTGGGAGGGGAAGAATCGGTCAGCCCCAGCATTTT
cdr3_aa: CASSGRGRIGQPQHF
d_call: -
v_call: TRBV6-2/TRBV6-3
clone_size: -
j_call: TRBJ1-5

cdr3_nt: TGTGCCACCAGTGATTTGGACAGCAATCAGCCCCAGCATTTT
cdr3_aa: CATSDLDSNQPQHF
d_call: -
v_call: TRBV24-1
clone_size: -
j_call: TRBJ1-5

cdr3_nt: TGTGCCAGCTCCGGGACTAGCGACTACGAGCAGTACTTC
cdr3_aa: CASSGTSDYEQYF
d_call: TRBD2
v_call: TRBV11-3
clone_size: once
j_call: TRBJ2-7

cdr3_nt: TGCGCCAGCAGCCCGAAAACAGGGGACACTGAAGCTTTCTTT
cdr3_aa: CASSPKTGDTEAFF
d_call: TRBD1
v_call: TRBV5-1
clone_size: -
j_call: TRBJ1-1

cdr3_nt: TGTGCCAGCTCTGTGACAGGGTTTTCCTACGAGCAGTACTTC
cdr3_aa: CASSVTGFSYEQYF
d_call: TRBD1
v_call: TRBV18
clone_size: -
j_call: TRBJ2-7

cdr3_nt: TGTGCCAGCACCAGGCCAGGGAGCACTGAAGCTTTCTTT
cdr3_aa: CASTRPGSTEAFF
d_call: -
v_call: TRBV27
clone_size: -
j_call: TRBJ1-1

cdr3_nt: TGTGCCAGCAGTTACACCCAAGGACGGATGCTAGCTTTCTTT
cdr3_aa: CASSYTQGRMLAFF
d_call: -
v_call: TRBV6-5
clone_size: -
j_call: TRBJ1-1

cdr3_nt: TGTGCCAGCTCCCAGGGGCCCTCCTACGAGCAGTACTTC
cdr3_aa: CASSQGPSYEQYF
d_call: -
v_call: TRBV6-5
clone_size: -
j_call: TRBJ2-7

cdr3_nt: TGCAGCGTAGTTACAGGGATTGAAGCTTTCTTT
cdr3_aa: CSVVTGIEAFF
d_call: -
v_call: TRBV29-1
clone_size: -
j_call: TRBJ1-1

cdr3_nt: TGCAGCGTTGTAGGGGAGAGAGAGCAGTACTTC
cdr3_aa: CSVVGEREQYF
d_call: -
v_call: TRBV29-1
clone_size: -
j_call: TRBJ2-7

cdr3_nt: TGTGCCAGCAGTGAAGCTCCGTCCCAGATCTATGGCTACACCTTC
cdr3_aa: CASSEAPSQIYGYTF
d_call: -
v_call: TRBV6-1
clone_size: -
j_call: TRBJ1-2